The 25 T cell receptor beta chains reported below all come from one sample, sequenced in a study of T cell responses to AZD1222 COVID-19 vaccine. Clones were sequenced by immunoSEQ multiplex PCR, and TCRdb holds only the in-frame ones, with some missing. The data show more than 95,000 clones, around nine tenths seen once. Here the sequenced sample was peripheral blood, taken on day 0 of AZD1222 vaccination. All receptors derive from an adult in good health.

Concerning this clone: At one end the junction does not follow the germline gene, possibly because of a read error. This chain links TRBV6-2 or TRBV6-3 with TRBJ2-7; possibly TRBD2 for D (5 bases). The germline V gene encodes CDR1 MNHEY and CDR2 SVGEGT. This CDR3 has 14 residues. CDR3 loop: CASSYYRAEGPPNF. CDR3 in DNA: TGTGCCAGCAGTTACTACAGAGCCGAGGGCCCACCGAACTTC.

In DNA, the CDR3 is TGTGCCAGCAGACGACAGGGGGCGAAGGGGACTGAAGCTTTCTTT. The encoded protein is CASRRQGAKGTEAFF. The gene calls are TRBV28 and TRBJ1-1, with 10 bases matching TRBD1. There are 15 residues in the CDR3. CDR1 MDHEN and CDR2 SYDVKM come from the germline V gene. V lost 6 bases and J lost 5; bases outside the gene matches: 9.

This rearrangement joins TRBV29-1 to TRBJ2-2; the match to TRBD2 covers 7 bases. Germline V gene sequence: CDR1 SQVTM, CDR2 ANQGSEA. CDR3 length: 15 residues. Trimming took 1 base from V and 4 from J; bases not matched to a gene: 6. The CDR3 DNA reads as TGCAGCGTTGAAGGTTCGGGACTACCCACCGGGGAGCTGTTTTTT. This gives the protein CSVEGSGLPTGELFF.

The genes are TRBV18 and TRBJ2-1, with D possibly being TRBD1 or TRBD2 (5 bases each). Trimming took off 6 bases at V and 5 bases at J, with 17 bases between the two ends. CDR1 is KGHSH, CDR2 LQKENI, per germline. The CDR3 covers 15 residues. The CDR3 DNA sequence: TGTGCCAGCTCTTCAGGGATTCCGGGGAACAATGAGCAGTTCTTC. It specifies CASSSGIPGNNEQFF.

The chain uses TRBV5-1 and TRBJ2-5; 9 bases match TRBD1. The germline gives CDR1 SGHRS, CDR2 YFSETQ. The CDR3 sequence is 14 residues long. Germline trimming cut 4 bases from V and 5 bases from J; bases unmatched to any gene: 6. This CDR3 is CASSPGTGSETQYF. CDR3 nucleotides: TGCGCCAGCAGCCCCGGGACAGGGTCGGAGACCCAGTACTTC.

The genes are TRBV10-2 and TRBJ1-6; 7 positions agree with TRBD1. Germline V gives CDR1 WSHSY, CDR2 SAAADI. Trimming took 2 bases from V and 7 from J; bases not matched to a gene: 8. The CDR3 covers 16 residues. Here the CDR3 reads CASSEGRGTDNSPLHF. The CDR3 DNA follows: TGCGCCAGCAGTGAGGGGCGCGGGACAGACAATTCACCCCTCCACTTT.

The chain combines TRBV24-1 with TRBJ2-1, with D uncertain. Trimming took off 0 bases at V and 1 base at J, with 15 bases between the two ends. CDR3 length: 18 residues. CDR1 is KGHDR, CDR2 SFDVKD, per germline. The CDR3 bases are TGTGCCACCAGTGATTTGACGAGGAGCCTTAATTCCTACAATGAGCAGTTCTTC. Amino acid sequence: CATSDLTRSLNSYNEQFF.

The CDR3 is CATSDPGQVYNEQFF. In DNA, the CDR3 is TGTGCCACCAGTGATCCCGGACAGGTTTACAATGAGCAGTTCTTC. V is TRBV24-1 and J is TRBJ2-1; TRBD1 matches 7 bases. The CDR3 has 15 amino acids. V shed 3 bases, J shed 4 bases, and the junction held 5 bases outside the gene matches. Germline CDR1 is KGHDR and CDR2 is SFDVKD.

V gene TRBV19 combines with J gene TRBJ2-4; possibly TRBD1 or TRBD2 for D (6 bases each). The CDR3 sequence is 17 residues long. Per germline, CDR1 LNHDA and CDR2 SQIVND (reference sequence). V was cut by 7 bases and J by 1 base, with 20 bases left in between. The CDR3 loop reads CASKDGGTSTAKNIQYF. CDR3 bases: TGTGCCAGTAAGGATGGGGGGACATCCACGGCCAAAAACATTCAGTACTTC. Based on the CDR3 plus reference TRBV19 and TRBJ2-4, the full variable domain is DGGITQSPKYLFRKEGQNVTLSCEQNLNHDAMYWYRQDPGQGLRLIYYSQIVNDFQKGDIAEGYSVSREKKESFPLTVTSAQKNPTAFYLCASKDGGTSTAKNIQYFGAGTRLSVL.

V and J are TRBV7-3 and TRBJ2-5, with 9 positions matching TRBD2. Germline CDR1 is SGHTA and CDR2 is FQGTGA. The trim removed 5 bases at V and 1 base at J, leaving 17 bases unmatched. The length of the CDR3 is 19 residues. The chain's CDR3 is CASSRVGVAGATSQETQYF. In nucleotides, the CDR3 is TGTGCCAGCAGCCGGGTCGGGGTAGCGGGGGCAACTTCCCAAGAGACCCAGTACTTC.

The gene calls are TRBV7-2 and TRBJ1-1, with D tentatively TRBD1 (6 bases). Trimming cost V 4 bases and J 4 bases, with 13 bases left between them. The CDR3 spans 14 residues. Germline CDR1 and CDR2: SGHTA and FQGNSA. This CDR3 is CASSYTGIVTEAFF. In nucleotides, the CDR3 is TGTGCCAGCAGCTACACAGGGATTGTCACTGAAGCTTTCTTT.

V and J are TRBV5-1 and TRBJ2-5, with 8 bases aligning to TRBD1. Trimming removed 5 bases from V and 4 bases from J; junction bases left unmatched: 7. This CDR3 has 14 amino acids. In germline, CDR1 is SGHRS, CDR2 YFSETQ. CDR3 coding DNA: TGCGCCAGCAGACCCGGACAGGGTGGAGAGACCCAGTACTTC. Translating gives CASRPGQGGETQYF. Variable domain in full (rest from reference TRBV5-1 and TRBJ2-5): KAGVTQTPRYLIKTRGQQVTLSCSPISGHRSVSWYQQTPGQGLQFLFEYFSETQRNKGNFPGRFSGRQFSNSRSEMNVSTLELGDSALYLCASRPGQGGETQYFGPGTRLLVL.

CDR3 sequence reads: CASRKTGGAGYGYTF. CDR3 DNA: TGTGCCAGTAGGAAGACAGGGGGCGCCGGATATGGCTACACCTTC. This rearrangement joins TRBV19 to TRBJ1-2, with TRBD1 identical over 10 bases. The ends lost 6 bases at V and 5 bases at J; junction bases unmatched: 9. The CDR3 length is 15 residues. CDR1 and CDR2 from the germline V gene are LNHDA and SQIVND (reference sequence).

The chain has TRBV6-5 and TRBJ1-5; the D gene is possibly TRBD1 (6 bases). This CDR3 has 15 amino acids. Germline loops: CDR1 MNHEY, CDR2 SVGAGI. V lost 2 bases and J 2 bases, leaving 10 bases between the germline ends. This chain's CDR3 is CASSYESGGNQPQHF. The CDR3, as DNA: TGTGCCAGCAGTTACGAATCAGGGGGCAATCAGCCCCAGCATTTT.

The V and J genes are TRBV9 and TRBJ2-7; D possibly corresponds to TRBD1 (6 bases). Trimming removed 6 bases from V and 3 bases from J, with 19 bases in between. CDR1 and CDR2 (germline): SGDLS, YYNGEE. The CDR3 runs to 15 residues. CDR3 residues: CASTPSWTARYEQYF. As DNA, the CDR3 is TGTGCCAGCACCCCTTCTTGGACAGCCCGCTACGAGCAGTACTTC.

V gene TRBV29-1 combines with J gene TRBJ1-3; D call uncertain. V lost 4 bases, J lost 0 bases, and 10 bases lay in between. CDR1 and CDR2 from the germline V gene are SQVTM and ANQGSEA. The CDR3 is 14 amino acids. CDR3 sequence (DNA): TGCAGCGTTGTGTGGGCCAACTCTGGAAACACCATATATTTT. Amino acid sequence: CSVVWANSGNTIYF.

This chain connects TRBV7-2 to TRBJ2-1, with 8 nucleotides matching TRBD2. V was pared by 2 bases and J by 9 bases, with 6 bases of the junction left unmatched. CDR1 is SGHTA and CDR2 is FQGNSA in the germline V gene. CDR3 length: 14 amino acids. CDR3 nucleotides: TGTGCCAGCAGCTTATTTAGCGGGGTGGTTGAGCAGTTCTTC. Its translation is CASSLFSGVVEQFF.

The chain is built from TRBV7-9 and TRBJ2-3, with no clear D. The germline gives CDR1 SEHNR, CDR2 FQNEAQ (reference sequence). This CDR3 has 12 amino acids. With 5 bases removed from V and 3 bases from J, the gap between germline ends came to 6 bases. The CDR3: CASSLGTDTQYF. CDR3 DNA sequence: TGTGCCAGCAGCCTAGGGACAGATACGCAGTATTTT.

V and J are TRBV4-2 and TRBJ1-5; 9 bases agree with TRBD1. The length of the CDR3 is 15 residues. Looked up from germline, CDR1 is LGHNA and CDR2 is YNFKEQ. V dropped 0 bases and J dropped 4; count of bases not matched to a gene: 1. CDR3 nucleotide sequence: TGTGCCAGCAGCCAAGATGACAGGGGGAATCAGCCCCAGCATTTT. This codes for CASSQDDRGNQPQHF.

V gene TRBV28 combines with J gene TRBJ1-2; 9 bases match TRBD1. Germline V gene sequence: CDR1 MDHEN, CDR2 SYDVKM. The CDR3 extends over 13 amino acids. Unmatched junction bases numbered 6, after V lost 7 bases and J lost 6 bases. The CDR3 nucleotides read TGTGCCAGCACCACAGGGACAGGGAATGGCTACACCTTC. Its protein product is CASTTGTGNGYTF.

The V and J genes are TRBV27 and TRBJ1-2; tentatively, D is TRBD1 (5 bases). V gave up 2 bases and J gave up 6 bases, with 16 bases separating them. The CDR3 covers 15 residues. The germline gives CDR1 MNHEY, CDR2 SMNVEV (reference sequence). The CDR3 sequence is CASSLRGDGKNGYTF. Written as DNA, the CDR3 is TGTGCCAGCAGTTTACGGGGGGATGGGAAGAATGGCTACACCTTC.

This chain joins TRBV29-1 and TRBJ1-1; 10 bases are a match to TRBD1. V shed 2 bases, J shed 10 bases, and the junction held 7 bases outside the gene matches. CDR1 SQVTM and CDR2 ANQGSEA come from the germline V gene. CDR3 length equals 13 residues. In DNA form, the CDR3 reads TGCAGCGTTGAAAGGGACAGGGGAAGAGGAGCTTTCTTT. Residues: CSVERDRGRGAFF.

The chain couples TRBV4-3 to TRBJ2-7; 9 nucleotides agree with TRBD2. CDR3 length: 16 residues. Germline lookup yields CDR1 LGHNA and CDR2 YSLEER. The junction had 6 bases not matched to a gene; V was cut back by 1 base and J by 2 bases. The CDR3 nucleotides read TGCGCCAGCAGCCAAGGAAGGGCTAGCGGGGCCTACGAGCAGTACTTC. Its translation: CASSQGRASGAYEQYF.

The gene calls are TRBV10-3 and TRBJ2-1; 9 bases fit TRBD2. V gave up 10 bases and J gave up 4 bases; unmatched junction bases: 11. CDR3 size: 15 residues. Per the germline V gene, CDR1 is ENHRY and CDR2 is SYGVKD. CDR3 sequence: CATLHPAGGYNEQFF. The CDR3 DNA reads TGTGCCACCCTCCACCCAGCGGGGGGATACAATGAGCAGTTCTTC.

The chain uses TRBV23-1 and TRBJ2-4; D is ambiguous. TRBV23-1 is treated as an ORF (open reading frame) with a function not yet certain. V was shortened by 6 bases and J by 0 bases, with 15 bases between the two germline ends. The CDR3 has 16 amino acids. CDR3 coding DNA: TGCGCCAGCAGCCGTGGTTCATTGATAGCCAAAAACATTCAGTACTTC. Translated, it gives CASSRGSLIAKNIQYF.